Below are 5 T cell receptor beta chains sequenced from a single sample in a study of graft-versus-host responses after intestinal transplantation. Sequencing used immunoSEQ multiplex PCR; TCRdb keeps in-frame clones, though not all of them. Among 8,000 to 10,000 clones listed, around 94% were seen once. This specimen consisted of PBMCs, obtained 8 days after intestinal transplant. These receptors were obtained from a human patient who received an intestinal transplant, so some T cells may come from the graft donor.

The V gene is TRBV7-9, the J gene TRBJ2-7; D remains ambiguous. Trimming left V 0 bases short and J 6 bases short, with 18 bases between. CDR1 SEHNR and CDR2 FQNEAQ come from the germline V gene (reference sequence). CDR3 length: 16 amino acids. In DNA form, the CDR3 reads TGTGCCAGCAGCTTAGCCCATCGTACGAGCTCGGGCGAGCAGTACTTC. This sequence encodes CASSLAHRTSSGEQYF.

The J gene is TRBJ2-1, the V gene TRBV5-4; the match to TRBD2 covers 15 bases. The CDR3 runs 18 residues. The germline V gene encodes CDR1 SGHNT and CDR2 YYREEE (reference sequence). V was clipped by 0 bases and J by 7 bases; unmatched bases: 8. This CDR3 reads CASSLDGLAGGPGNEQFF. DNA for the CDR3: TGTGCCAGCAGCTTGGACGGACTAGCGGGAGGGCCAGGGAATGAGCAGTTCTTC. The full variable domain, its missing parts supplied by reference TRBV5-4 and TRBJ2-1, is ETGVTQSPTHLIKTRGQQVTLRCSSQSGHNTVSWYQQALGQGPQFIFQYYREEENGRGNFPPRFSGLQFPNYSSELNVNALELDDSALYLCASSLDGLAGGPGNEQFFGPGTRLTVL.

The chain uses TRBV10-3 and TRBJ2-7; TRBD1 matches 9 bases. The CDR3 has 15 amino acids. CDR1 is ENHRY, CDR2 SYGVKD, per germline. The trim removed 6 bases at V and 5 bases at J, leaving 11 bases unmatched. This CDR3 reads CAISYDRDRVHEQYF. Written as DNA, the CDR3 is TGTGCCATCAGCTATGACCGGGACAGGGTACACGAGCAGTACTTC.

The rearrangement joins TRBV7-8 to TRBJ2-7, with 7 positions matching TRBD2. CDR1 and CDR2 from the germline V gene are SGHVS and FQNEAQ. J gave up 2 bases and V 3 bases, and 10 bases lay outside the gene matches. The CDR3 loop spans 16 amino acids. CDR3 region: CASSLSASGAAYEQYF. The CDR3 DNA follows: TGTGCCAGCAGCTTGAGCGCTAGCGGAGCCGCCTACGAGCAGTACTTC.

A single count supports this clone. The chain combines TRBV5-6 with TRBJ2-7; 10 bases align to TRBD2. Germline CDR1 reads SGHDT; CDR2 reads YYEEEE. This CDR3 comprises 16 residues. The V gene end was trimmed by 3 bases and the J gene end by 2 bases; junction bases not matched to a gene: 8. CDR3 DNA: TGTGCCAGCAGCTCTTTCGGGACTAGCGCCACCTACGAGCAGTACTTC. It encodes CASSSFGTSATYEQYF.